Shown below are 25 T cell receptor beta chains from a single sample sequenced in a study of cytomegalovirus exposure and HLA in healthy donors. Primers for the PCR totalled 60 Vbeta and 13 Jbeta. The assay was immunoSEQ multiplex PCR, and TCRdb's table has in-frame clones only and misses some. There are 110,000 or so clones in the sample; nearly 80% occur only once, and 1% to 1.5% lies in the top ten. Material: PBMCs. The receptors come from a man younger than 40 in good health and CMV-seronegative.

This clone was counted a few times. V is TRBV5-1 and J is TRBJ2-7, with TRBD1 identical over 8 bases. Germline lookup yields CDR1 SGHRS and CDR2 YFSETQ. The V and J ends lost 4 bases and 5 bases, in that order; junction bases with no gene match: 14. The CDR3 is 16 amino acids. The CDR3 loop is CASSTGTGSGVDEQYF. In DNA form, the CDR3 reads TGCGCCAGCAGCACGGGGACAGGCAGTGGCGTTGACGAGCAGTACTTC.

This sequence joins TRBV6-6 and TRBJ1-6; D gene unclear. The CDR3 has 12 residues. Trimming pared 6 bases from V and 14 bases from J, leaving 14 bases between. Looked up from germline, CDR1 is MNHNY and CDR2 is SVGAGI (reference sequence). CDR3 DNA: TGTGCCAGCAGCCCTCCCGTATTTACCCTCCACTTT. Protein: CASSPPVFTLHF.

The CDR3 is CASSFGSEAFF. CDR3 in DNA: TGTGCCAGCAGCTTCGGGTCTGAAGCTTTCTTT. This chain uses TRBV7-9 with TRBJ1-1; D not resolved. V lost 3 bases to trimming and J lost 6 bases, with 5 bases between them. In germline, CDR1 is SEHNR, CDR2 FQNEAQ (reference sequence). The CDR3 has 11 residues.

This chain connects TRBV11-3 to TRBJ2-3; perhaps TRBD2 as D (5 bases). Germline V lookup: CDR1 SGHNT, CDR2 YENEEA. V gave up 6 bases and J gave up 8 bases, with 12 bases separating them. The CDR3 spans 12 residues. CDR3 sequence: CASRLNEGTQYF. CDR3 sequence (DNA): TGTGCCAGCAGGTTGAATGAGGGTACGCAGTATTTT. The whole variable domain, remainder taken from reference TRBV11-3 and TRBJ2-3, is EAGVVQSPRYKIIEKKQPVAFWCNPISGHNTLYWYLQNLGQGPELLIRYENEEAVDDSQLPKDRFSAERLKGVDSTLKIQPAELGDSAVYLCASRLNEGTQYFGPGTRLTVL.

This clone was seen more than once but under ten times. The J gene is TRBJ1-3, the V gene TRBV28; the D is unclear. The CDR3 is 14 amino acids. V gave up 3 bases and J gave up 4 bases, with 10 bases separating them. Germline CDR1 is MDHEN and CDR2 is SYDVKM. The CDR3: CASSLVDEGNTIYF. CDR3 bases: TGTGCCAGCAGTTTGGTCGATGAGGGAAACACCATATATTTT.

The V gene is TRBV10-1, the J gene TRBJ2-1; TRBD1 matches at 9 bases. Germline CDR1 and CDR2: WNHNN and SYGVQD (reference sequence). V lost 6 bases, J lost 5 bases, and 20 bases stayed unmatched. CDR3 length: 19 amino acids. CDR3 sequence reads: CASRVPRDRVKVENNEQFF. The CDR3 region has the DNA TGCGCCAGCAGAGTTCCCCGGGACAGGGTAAAGGTAGAGAACAATGAGCAGTTCTTC.

This clone was detected only a few times. This chain links TRBV19 with TRBJ2-5; tentative D call: TRBD2 (5 bases). The V gene lost 6 bases and the J gene lost 7 bases, with 15 bases spanning the gap. The length of the CDR3 is 13 residues. Germline V CDR1 and CDR2: LNHDA, SQIVND (reference sequence). The CDR3 here is CASSPGSPPTQYF. The CDR3 DNA reads TGTGCCAGTAGCCCGGGGAGCCCGCCGACCCAGTACTTC.

The chain recombines TRBV11-2 with TRBJ1-1; D not resolved. The CDR3 has 15 residues. V was trimmed by 1 base and J by 8 bases, leaving 17 bases between them. Germline V lookup: CDR1 SGHAT, CDR2 FQNNGV. For the CDR3, the DNA is TGTGCCAGCAGCTTAGTAGGGCCCCGGGGATTCGAAGCTTTCTTT. Its protein is CASSLVGPRGFEAFF.

J is TRBJ1-2 and V is TRBV28, with a possible D match to TRBD1 (5 bases). The germline gives CDR1 MDHEN, CDR2 SYDVKM. Trimming cost V 2 bases and J 0 bases, with 10 bases left between them. This CDR3 comprises 15 residues. CDR3 sequence (DNA): TGTGCCAGCAGTTTAGTGACAGTAGCTAACTATGGCTACACCTTC. Translating it yields CASSLVTVANYGYTF.

The V and J genes are TRBV6-5 and TRBJ1-2; 12 bases align to TRBD1. The CDR3 is 15 amino acids. Unmatched junction bases numbered 10, after V lost 7 bases and J lost 7 bases. CDR1 is MNHEY and CDR2 is SVGAGI in the germline V gene. The CDR3 DNA follows: TGTGCCAGCAAAAAACCCGGGACAGGGGGCTGTGGCTACACCTTC. Encoded protein: CASKKPGTGGCGYTF.

The chain is built from TRBV5-4 and TRBJ2-2; 8 bases are shared with TRBD1. The J segment lost 1 base and the V segment lost 2 bases, leaving 4 bases of the junction unmatched. The CDR3 runs 16 residues. Germline CDR1 SGHNT, CDR2 YYREEE (reference sequence). This chain's CDR3 is CASSFITGGNTGELFF. The CDR3 bases are TGTGCCAGCAGCTTTATAACAGGGGGGAACACCGGGGAGCTGTTTTTT.

The rearrangement links TRBV9 to TRBJ2-1, with TRBD2 identical over 9 bases. The germline gives CDR1 SGDLS, CDR2 YYNGEE. This CDR3 is built from 17 residues. Trimming cost V 0 bases and J 1 base; bases outside gene matches: 5. The CDR3 here is CASSVAGGGVSYNEQFF. For the CDR3, the DNA is TGTGCCAGCAGCGTAGCTGGCGGGGGGGTATCCTACAATGAGCAGTTCTTC.

In this sample, this clone turned up once. The chain has TRBV7-9 and TRBJ2-2; D remains unclear. This CDR3 is built from 15 residues. The V end was cut by 8 bases, the J end by 4 bases, with 17 bases between. Germline CDR1 SEHNR, CDR2 FQNEAQ (reference sequence). The CDR3 loop is CASGPRQSGTGELFF. The DNA of the CDR3 is TGTGCCAGCGGCCCCCGACAATCTGGCACCGGGGAGCTGTTTTTT. The whole variable domain, filled in from reference TRBV7-9 and TRBJ2-2, reads DTGVSQNPRHKITKRGQNVTFRCDPISEHNRLYWYRQTLGQGPEFLTYFQNEAQLEKSRLLSDRFSAERPKGSFSTLEIQRTEQGDSAMYLCASGPRQSGTGELFFGEGSRLTVL.

This rearrangement joins TRBV2 to TRBJ2-7, with a weak D call TRBD2 (6 bases). Germline CDR1 SNHLY, CDR2 FYNNEI. V dropped 8 bases and J dropped 7 bases, with 21 bases sitting between them. This CDR3 has 14 residues. CDR3 loop: CASLAERVAGEQYF. The CDR3 nucleotides read TGTGCCAGCCTGGCCGAGAGGGTCGCGGGGGAGCAGTACTTC.

The V and J genes are TRBV7-7 and TRBJ2-1, with D tentatively TRBD2 (6 bases). Trimming removed 2 bases from V and 8 bases from J, with 13 bases in between. CDR3 size: 14 residues. CDR1 SSHAT and CDR2 FNYEAQ come from the germline V gene (reference sequence). CDR3 bases: TGTGCCAGCAGCTTAAGTTCGGGGGATGATGAGCAGTTCTTC. Amino acids: CASSLSSGDDEQFF.

The V and J genes are TRBV19 and TRBJ1-6; D possibly corresponds to TRBD1 (6 bases). The CDR3 runs 14 residues. Germline CDR1 and CDR2: LNHDA and SQIVND (reference sequence). The ends were cut back, 3 bases at V and 7 bases at J, with 10 bases in the middle. The CDR3 spells CASSITGLNSPLHF. The CDR3 DNA sequence: TGTGCCAGTAGTATCACAGGGCTAAATTCACCCCTCCACTTT.

J is TRBJ1-1 and V is TRBV27, with D perhaps TRBD1 (6 bases). Germline CDR1 reads MNHEY; CDR2 reads SMNVEV (reference sequence). The CDR3 has 13 amino acids. V lost 3 bases and J 6 bases, leaving 11 bases between the germline ends. The CDR3 region is CASSFIQGAEAFF. DNA for the CDR3: TGTGCCAGCAGTTTCATACAGGGCGCTGAAGCTTTCTTT.

This clone has a single count. The genes are TRBV2 and TRBJ1-4; weak D call: TRBD1 (6 bases). This CDR3 has 13 residues. V was cut by 7 bases and J by 8 bases, with 14 bases left in between. Germline V gene data show CDR1 as SNHLY and CDR2 as FYNNEI. CDR3 sequence (DNA): TGTGCCAGCATAAACAGGGTCCGGGAAAAACTGTTTTTT. As protein: CASINRVREKLFF.

This chain uses TRBV6-1 with TRBJ2-7; 8 bases fit TRBD2. From germline, CDR1 is MNHNS and CDR2 SASEGT. The CDR3 is 16 residues long. V trimming: 3 bases; J trimming: 0 bases; junction bases outside the gene matches: 7. CDR3 region: CASSDIKRGYSYEQYF. CDR3 nucleotides: TGTGCCAGCAGTGATATAAAGCGGGGGTACTCCTACGAGCAGTACTTC.

This clone has just one count. CDR3 in DNA: TGTGCCAGCAGCCGTTACCAGGGATCGGATGGCTACACCTTC. It yields the protein CASSRYQGSDGYTF. The chain links TRBV5-5 to TRBJ1-2; D is perhaps TRBD1 (5 bases). V was pared by 4 bases and J by 6 bases, with 16 bases between. This CDR3 has 14 amino acids. Germline CDR1 SGHKS, CDR2 YYEKEE (reference sequence).

V and J are TRBV5-6 and TRBJ1-4; no reliable D call. V lost 4 bases, J lost 6 bases, and 28 bases lay in between. The CDR3 is 19 residues long. CDR1 is SGHDT and CDR2 is YYEEEE in the germline V gene. The CDR3: CASSPRGSWRDPYYEKLFF. CDR3 DNA: TGTGCCAGCAGCCCGCGGGGAAGTTGGCGCGATCCGTATTATGAAAAACTGTTTTTT.

The chain couples TRBV4-3 to TRBJ2-1, with TRBD2 matching over 8 bases. CDR1 is LGHNA, CDR2 YSLEER, per germline. The CDR3 loop spans 15 amino acids. After removal of 3 bases from V and 2 bases from J, the junction contained 3 bases not matched to a gene. In nucleotides, the CDR3 is TGCGCCAGCAGCCAGGGAGCGGGGGCCTACAATGAGCAGTTCTTC. Amino acids: CASSQGAGAYNEQFF.

The chain is built from TRBV30 and TRBJ1-1, with D possibly being TRBD1 (6 bases). The CDR3 is 11 amino acids. V was pared by 8 bases and J by 2 bases, with 9 bases between. The V gene's germline CDR1 is GTSNPN and CDR2 SVGIG (reference sequence). The CDR3, as DNA: TGTGCCGGGGGCCGCAACACTGAAGCTTTCTTT. Protein sequence: CAGGRNTEAFF.

The chain combines TRBV6-1 with TRBJ1-5; D is undetermined. Germline-derived CDR1 and CDR2 are MNHNS and SASEGT. Trimming left V 6 bases short and J 4 bases short, with 13 bases between. The CDR3 consists of 14 residues. This chain's CDR3 is CASSPGNYNQPQHF. CDR3 DNA: TGTGCCAGCAGCCCGGGGAACTATAATCAGCCCCAGCATTTT.

Comments on this clone: The same CDR3 can be traced to other DNA sequences in this sample. As DNA, the CDR3 is TGTGCCAGTAGCCTATCCCGTACAGGCGGCTATGGCTACACCTTC. Its protein is CASSLSRTGGYGYTF. The chain employs TRBV19 and TRBJ1-2; TRBD1 might be the D (5 bases). The CDR3 spans 15 residues. The V end lost 6 bases, the J end lost 4 bases, and 18 bases lay between the germline ends. Germline V gene sequence: CDR1 LNHDA, CDR2 SQIVND (reference sequence).